This TCR beta chain was sequenced for a study of shared clonotypes between healthy human individuals (dated by TCRdb to about 2020). Regarding the complete study: A couple of women and a few men aged 18 to 49 years were included in the cohort. For each donor, three plates each were used for CD4 naive and CD4 memory, two plates were used for CD8 naive, and one plate was used for CD8 memory. To estimate repertoire size and how much clonotypes are shared between individuals, the study performed deep sequencing of blood TCR repertoires from a few healthy adults. Different laboratories and diverse techniques were used to prepare libraries and sequence TCR repertoires, to increase sequencing depth and limit assay-specific biases. Leukapheresis yielded between about 0.94 and 8.9 billion PBMCs per donor. On the study overall, not on this receptor specifically: Sampling was restricted to blood, and TCR repertoires in tissue are likely to differ from TCR repertoires in blood. The small number of donors limited the genetic and exposure-history diversity represented. Compared with non-shared clonotypes, the clonotypes found in all four sorted-subset donors had higher generation probabilities. Pairwise subsampling led to the expectation that sequencing depth would affect the degree of clonotype sharing among donors. Incomplete sequencing was indicated by rarefaction of sorted-subset datasets, despite the large sequencing depth. Larger estimated clonotype richness was generally found for naive subsets than for memory subsets. When a handful of donors were compared, the shared fraction of clonotypes was approximately 5% for naive CD4, about 4% for naive CD8, 2.3% for memory CD4, and roughly 0.4% for memory CD8.

The CDR3 sequence holds 16 residues, the cysteine and phenylalanine included. Solely the CDR3 DNA is kept, with 48 bases framed from the first base. The germline V gene provides CDR1 MDHEN and CDR2 SYDVKM. Trimmed from V: 1 base; trimmed from J: 5 bases; junction bases lacking a gene match: 6. Notes on this clone: Its cognate antigen has yet to be identified. No base-level quality is on record; no much larger clone is a single base apart.

The donors were healthy, HIV-negative adults with no recently reported acute infections or vaccinations. Only Caucasian adults living in Nashville, Tennessee, USA were represented among the donors. CD4+ T cells were enriched by magnetic negative selection; naive cells were then positively selected on CD45RA, and the negative fraction formed the memory subset. After blood collection by leukapheresis, PBMCs were isolated using Ficoll-Histopaque density gradient centrifugation and then cryopreserved in the vapor phase of liquid nitrogen. Purity and quantity of every magnetically sorted T cell population were checked by analytical flow cytometry. Each sorted fraction had its genomic DNA isolated and then quantified by UV absorbance on a Nanodrop 2000c. Using the deep immunoSEQ assay, TCR CDR3 regions were amplified from genomic DNA by multiplex PCR. Genomic DNA extracted from each cell subset was distributed evenly over all wells of several immunoSEQ 96-well plates, and each plate served as one replicate. For sorted subsets, each replicate PCR was loaded with approximately 200 ng genomic DNA, equivalent to some 27,000 T cell genomes. Purified libraries were quantified with a Qubit 3.0 fluorometer, sized on a Bioanalyzer 2100, and re-quantified with the KAPA Library Quantification kit. A separate single-read 150-cycle Illumina NextSeq 550 flow cell was used to sequence each immunoSEQ 96-well plate. On the study's bioinformatics: Because the immunoSEQ output included only junctional sequences and no quality scores, the filtering could not be the same as the filtering used for full-length reads. Sequences were annotated with PyIR, a Python wrapper for IgBLAST v1.9, and V/J genes and CDR3 were assigned using IMGT germline references. Reads were filtered out if the reads had weak V/J assignments (E-value above 1e-6), no CDR3, stop codons, out-of-frame junctions, or ambiguous translated residues. V3J clonotypes were defined by identical inferred V gene, J gene, and CDR3 amino acid sequence. Percentage overlap between repertoires was calculated by dividing the number of shared unique clonotypes by the size of the smaller repertoire. Repertoire richness was assessed with RTK rarefaction, the Chao1 estimator, and Recon v2.1 estimates of unobserved clonotypes. Generation probabilities were computed with OLGA for all TCRbeta clonotypes obtained by the gDNA method from a few donors. The source is immuneACCESS, and TCRdb retained only in-frame sequences with V and J called. Part of the clones is not carried over; for the studies checked, unresolved V genes explain less than half of this, and the remainder is unexplained. That table gives V, J and clone size, and the DNA gave D and trimming. Across this sample there are more than 2,000,000 clones, with approximately 94% seen only once. Roughly 0.13% of the sample is held by the ten biggest clonotypes.

The sequencing sample was made of naive CD4+ T cells sorted from blood. This specimen's cell subset or site label, interpreted: CD45RA+ positively selected. This receptor was taken from a man younger than 35 in good health. The chain is made from TRBV28 and TRBJ2-3, with 10 bases in between that match TRBD2. For the CDR3, the sequence is CASSLSSAGGRDTQYF. The sequenced DNA: TGTGCCAGCAGTTTATCCTCAGCGGGGGGGCGAGATACGCAGTATTTT.